Following are 14 T cell receptor beta chains from one sample sequenced in a study of cytomegalovirus exposure and HLA in healthy donors. PCR used 60 Vbeta primers and 13 Jbeta primers. Method: immunoSEQ multiplex PCR; TCRdb's copy keeps in-frame clones and lacks some. The table records 110,000 to 150,000 clones, under 90% of them present only once. The sequenced sample was PBMCs. These receptor sequences come from a boy aged 2 to 10 in good health and CMV-seronegative.

This clone was picked up one time. The chain carries TRBV11-2 and TRBJ2-7; tentatively, D is TRBD2 (6 bases). Trimming took off 5 bases at V and 5 bases at J, with 19 bases between the two ends. Germline assignment: CDR1 SGHAT and CDR2 FQNNGV. This CDR3 contains 15 residues. As DNA, the CDR3 is TGTGCCAGCAGCCCCCGGCTCTGGGGCGGGGACGAGCAGTACTTC. Amino acids: CASSPRLWGGDEQYF.

This chain joins TRBV7-3 and TRBJ1-2, with TRBD1 matching over 9 bases. The CDR3 extends over 15 amino acids. Germline-derived CDR1 and CDR2 are SGHTA and FQGTGA. With 4 bases clipped from V and 6 bases from J, the junction kept 9 bases outside the gene matches. The CDR3 DNA reads TGTGCCAGCAGCTCTCCGGGACAGGGCAGCAATGGCTACACCTTC. Amino acids: CASSSPGQGSNGYTF.

The rearrangement links TRBV6-4 to TRBJ1-6; weak D call: TRBD1 (5 bases). CDR1 and CDR2 (germline): MRHNA, SNTAGT. Between the trimmed V and J ends, which lost 5 bases and 2 bases, there was a span of 16 bases. There are 17 residues in the CDR3. Written as DNA, the CDR3 is TGTGCCAGCAGTCGCAAGCCAGGGTTAACCTATAATTCACCCCTCCACTTT. Its translation: CASSRKPGLTYNSPLHF.

The gene calls are TRBV19 and TRBJ2-1, with 10 bases aligning to TRBD2. CDR3 size: 15 residues. Trimming cost V 9 bases and J 2 bases; bases outside gene matches: 7. The germline gives CDR1 LNHDA, CDR2 SQIVND (reference sequence). CDR3 region: CASTSGRAPYNEQFF. The CDR3 DNA reads as TGTGCCAGCACGAGCGGGAGGGCTCCCTACAATGAGCAGTTCTTC.

The rearrangement uses TRBV7-9 and TRBJ1-6, with D possibly being TRBD1 (6 bases). Trimming removed 7 bases from V and 10 bases from J, with 20 bases in between. This CDR3 region has 15 residues. Looked up from germline, CDR1 is SEHNR and CDR2 is FQNEAQ (reference sequence). The CDR3 DNA is TGTGCCAGCACCCCTGTGGGGGGGGCGGAATCACCCCTCCACTTT. Translation: CASTPVGGAESPLHF.

This chain links TRBV5-1 with TRBJ2-7, with D unresolved. Trimming pared 2 bases from V and 2 bases from J, leaving 11 bases between. The germline CDR1 and CDR2 sequences are SGHRS and YFSETQ. This CDR3 contains 14 residues. Here the CDR3 DNA reads TGCGCCAGCAGCTTAGTACACGAAACCTACGAGCAGTACTTC. This sequence encodes CASSLVHETYEQYF.

J is TRBJ2-2 and V is TRBV4-3; 9 bases are a match to TRBD2. CDR1 is LGHNA and CDR2 is YSLEER in the germline V gene. The CDR3 length is 19 residues. The V segment lost 0 bases and the J segment 2 bases; nucleotides outside the gene matches: 10. The CDR3 nucleotides read TGCGCCAGCAGCCAAGAACTGGGCCTAGCGGGATATAACACCGGGGAGCTGTTTTTT. It specifies CASSQELGLAGYNTGELFF.

The chain combines TRBV2 with TRBJ2-3; D may be TRBD2 (6 bases). With 9 bases removed from V and 0 bases from J, the gap between germline ends came to 19 bases. CDR1 and CDR2 from the germline V gene are SNHLY and FYNNEI. This CDR3 region has 16 residues. CDR3 sequence (DNA): TGTGCCAGTAATCCGTCAGGGAGCGGGAGCACAGATACGCAGTATTTT. This codes for CASNPSGSGSTDTQYF.

This clone was detected once. The chain combines TRBV4-3 with TRBJ2-7; weak D call: TRBD1 (6 bases). CDR3 length equals 13 residues. Germline lookup yields CDR1 LGHNA and CDR2 YSLEER. Trimming left V 2 bases short and J 6 bases short, with 11 bases between. As DNA, the CDR3 is TGCGCCAGCAGCCAATCGCAGGGGCGCGAGCAGTACTTC. It is translated as CASSQSQGREQYF.

This clone showed up just a few times. This chain connects TRBV27 to TRBJ2-1, with TRBD1 as a possible D gene (6 bases). V lost 8 bases to trimming and J lost 4 bases, with 18 bases between them. Germline V gives CDR1 MNHEY, CDR2 SMNVEV (reference sequence). This CDR3 contains 15 residues. CDR3 amino acids: CASQRDPTGYNEQFF. The DNA of the CDR3 is TGTGCCAGCCAAAGAGATCCCACAGGGTACAATGAGCAGTTCTTC.

The chain links TRBV7-2 to TRBJ1-4; TRBD1 matches 10 bases. Germline lookup yields CDR1 SGHTA and CDR2 FQGNSA. V shed 5 bases and J 3 bases; nucleotides not matched to a gene: 12. This CDR3 has 18 amino acids. CDR3 nucleotide sequence: TGTGCCAGCAGCAGCCGGGACAGGGGATGGTCTGCTAATGAAAAACTGTTTTTT. Amino acid sequence: CASSSRDRGWSANEKLFF.

The chain uses TRBV15 and TRBJ1-3; D is perhaps TRBD1 (5 bases). CDR3 length: 14 amino acids. Germline V gives CDR1 LNHNV, CDR2 YYDKDF (reference sequence). V was clipped by 4 bases and J by 0 bases, with 7 bases between them. CDR3 DNA sequence: TGTGCCACCAGCATGGGGGGCTCTGGAAACACCATATATTTT. Residues: CATSMGGSGNTIYF.

The chain couples TRBV15 to TRBJ2-3, with D possibly being TRBD1 (5 bases). The CDR3 covers 17 residues. The V gene lost 0 bases and the J gene lost 7 bases, with 20 bases spanning the gap. Looked up from germline, CDR1 is LNHNV and CDR2 is YYDKDF (reference sequence). The CDR3 loop reads CATSRDLAGRGANTQYF. Written as DNA, the CDR3 is TGTGCCACCAGCAGAGATTTGGCAGGGCGAGGTGCCAATACGCAGTATTTT.

This chain links TRBV27 with TRBJ1-2; TRBD1 matches at 8 bases. Germline V CDR1 and CDR2: MNHEY, SMNVEV (reference sequence). CDR3 size: 14 residues. V dropped 4 bases and J dropped 4; count of bases not matched to a gene: 5. The CDR3 nucleotides are TGTGCCAGCAGTTCTCAGGGGGCGGTCTATGGCTACACCTTC. This translates into CASSSQGAVYGYTF.